The clone carrying this T cell receptor beta chain has more than one count but fewer than ten. Its antigen remains unknown. These data originate in a study of T-cell reconstitution after alpha-beta-depleted transplantation in children. Whole-study results and caveats: Fresh T-cell production supplied most of the T-cell counts and diversity seen one year after transplant. There were reportedly several hundred expanded graft clones from which alpha-beta T cells came about two months after transplant.

The TCRbeta library incorporated unique molecular identifiers. TCRdb used MiXCR to reprocess the PCR reads, holding one entry per CDR3 protein. The sample consists of roughly 200,000 distinct CDR3 sequences, approximately 7% of them appearing once. This CDR3 region has 15 residues. V shed 0 bases and J shed 4 bases, with 10 bases lying between them. Germline V gives CDR1 SGHTA, CDR2 FQGNSA. The sample consisted of PBMCs, taken before TCRalphabeta/CD19-depleted stem cell transplant. The chain recombines TRBV7-2 with TRBJ1-3; perhaps TRBD1 as D (6 bases). This TCR came from a boy younger than 10 with acute lymphoblastic leukemia, due to receive a stem cell transplant. The CDR3 sequence is CASSLAGGLGNTIYF. CDR3 sequence (DNA): TGTGCCAGCAGCTTAGCTGGGGGGCTCGGAAACACCATATATTTT.